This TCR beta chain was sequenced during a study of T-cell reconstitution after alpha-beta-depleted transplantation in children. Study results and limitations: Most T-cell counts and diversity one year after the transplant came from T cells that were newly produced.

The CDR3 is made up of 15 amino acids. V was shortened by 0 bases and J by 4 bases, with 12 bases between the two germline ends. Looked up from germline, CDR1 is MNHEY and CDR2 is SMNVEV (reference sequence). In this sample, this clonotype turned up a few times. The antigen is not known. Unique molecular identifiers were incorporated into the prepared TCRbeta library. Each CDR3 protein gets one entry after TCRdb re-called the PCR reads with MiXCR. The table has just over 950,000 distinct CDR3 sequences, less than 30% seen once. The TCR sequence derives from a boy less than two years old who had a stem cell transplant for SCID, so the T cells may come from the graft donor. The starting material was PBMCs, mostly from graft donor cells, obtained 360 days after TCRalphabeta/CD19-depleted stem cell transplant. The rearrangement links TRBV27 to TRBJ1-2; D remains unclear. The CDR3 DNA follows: TGTGCCAGCAGTTTATCAAGGGTAGATATCTATGGCTACACCTTC. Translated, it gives CASSLSRVDIYGYTF.